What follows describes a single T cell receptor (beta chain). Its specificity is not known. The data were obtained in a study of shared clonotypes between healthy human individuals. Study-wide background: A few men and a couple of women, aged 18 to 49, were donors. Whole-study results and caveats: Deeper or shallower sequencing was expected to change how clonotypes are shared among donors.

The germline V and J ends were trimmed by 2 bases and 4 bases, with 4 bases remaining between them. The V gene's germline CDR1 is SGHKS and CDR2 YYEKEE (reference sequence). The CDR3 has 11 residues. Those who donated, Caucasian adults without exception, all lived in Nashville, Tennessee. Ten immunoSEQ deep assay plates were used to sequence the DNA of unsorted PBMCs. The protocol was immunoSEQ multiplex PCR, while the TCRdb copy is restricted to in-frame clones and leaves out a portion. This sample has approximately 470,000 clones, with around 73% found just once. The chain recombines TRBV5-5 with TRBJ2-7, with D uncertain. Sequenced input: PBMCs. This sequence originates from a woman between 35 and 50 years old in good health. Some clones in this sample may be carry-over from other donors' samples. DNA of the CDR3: TGTGCCAGCAGCTTCCAATACGAGCAGTACTTC. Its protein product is CASSFQYEQYF. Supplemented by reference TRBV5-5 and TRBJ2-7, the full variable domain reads DAGVTQSPTHLIKTRGQQVTLRCSPISGHKSVSWYQQVLGQGPQFIFQYYEKEERGRGNFPDRFSARQFPNYSSELNVNALLLGDSALYLCASSFQYEQYFGPGTRLTVT.